These 27 T cell receptor beta chains share one sample of origin, sequenced in a study of cytomegalovirus exposure and HLA in healthy donors. With 60 Vbeta and 13 Jbeta primers, the PCR was carried out. Some clones are missing from TCRdb's copy, which holds only in-frame ones; the method was immunoSEQ multiplex PCR. The sample includes around 100,000 clones, about four fifths of them seen just once. The sample taken for sequencing was PBMCs. The receptors stem from a man aged 25-45 years in good health and CMV-seropositive.

The chain couples TRBV28 to TRBJ2-7; a possible D gene is TRBD1 (6 bases). This CDR3 region has 15 residues. V was cut by 4 bases and J by 2 bases, with 15 bases left in between. Germline lookup yields CDR1 MDHEN and CDR2 SYDVKM. This CDR3 reads CASSSMDSLTYEQYF. The CDR3, as DNA: TGTGCCAGCAGTTCCATGGACAGTCTCACCTACGAGCAGTACTTC.

The chain employs TRBV7-3 and TRBJ2-4; D might be TRBD1 (6 bases). This CDR3 contains 13 residues. Germline loops: CDR1 SGHTA, CDR2 FQGTGA. V gave up 1 base and J gave up 8 bases, with 9 bases separating them. The CDR3 loop is CASSLNEGDIQYF. The CDR3 region has the DNA TGTGCCAGCAGCTTAAACGAGGGGGACATTCAGTACTTC.

The CDR3 loop reads CASSLAWNTEAFF. The CDR3 region has the DNA TGCGCCAGCAGCTTGGCCTGGAACACTGAAGCTTTCTTT. J is TRBJ1-1 and V is TRBV5-1; D unclear. The V gene's germline CDR1 is SGHRS and CDR2 YFSETQ. This CDR3 has 13 amino acids. Trimming removed 0 bases at V and 1 base at J, with 4 bases between.

The V gene is TRBV11-2, the J gene TRBJ2-5; 7 bases fit TRBD1. V dropped 4 bases and J dropped 3; count of bases not matched to a gene: 8. Per the germline V gene, CDR1 is SGHAT and CDR2 is FQNNGV. This CDR3 contains 15 residues. This CDR3 is CASSSHTGVEETQYF. CDR3 bases: TGTGCCAGCAGCTCCCACACAGGGGTAGAAGAGACCCAGTACTTC. The full variable domain, with the rest looked up from reference TRBV11-2 and TRBJ2-5, is EAGVAQSPRYKIIEKRQSVAFWCNPISGHATLYWYQQILGQGPKLLIQFQNNGVVDDSQLPKDRFSAERLKGVDSTLKIQPAKLEDSAVYLCASSSHTGVEETQYFGPGTRLLVL.

CDR3 residues: CASSLSPQAHYEQYF. The CDR3 nucleotides read TGTGCCAGCAGCTTAAGCCCCCAGGCCCACTACGAGCAGTACTTC. The V and J genes are TRBV7-9 and TRBJ2-7; D unclear. The CDR3 runs 15 residues. V was trimmed by 2 bases and J by 3 bases, leaving 14 bases between them. Germline CDR1 and CDR2: SEHNR and FQNEAQ (reference sequence).

This clone was found once. This chain joins TRBV6-1 and TRBJ1-4, with 10 bases that match TRBD1. The length of the CDR3 is 15 residues. The germline gives CDR1 MNHNS, CDR2 SASEGT. After removal of 11 bases from V and 0 bases from J, the junction contained 6 bases not matched to a gene. This CDR3 is CASKTGGTTNEKLFF. In nucleotides, the CDR3 is TGTGCCTCGAAGACAGGGGGCACAACTAATGAAAAACTGTTTTTT.

V gene TRBV28 combines with J gene TRBJ1-5; D remains unclear. The germline CDR1 and CDR2 sequences are MDHEN and SYDVKM. Trimming pared 2 bases from V and 5 bases from J, leaving 4 bases between. This CDR3 comprises 12 residues. The CDR3 here is CASSLPYQPQHF. The CDR3 DNA is TGTGCCAGCAGTTTACCATATCAGCCCCAGCATTTT.

The chain couples TRBV5-1 to TRBJ2-1; tentatively, D is TRBD1 (5 bases). The CDR3 has 14 amino acids. V shed 0 bases and J shed 6 bases, with 10 bases lying between them. CDR1 SGHRS and CDR2 YFSETQ come from the germline V gene. This chain's CDR3 is CASSLGQGFNEQFF. CDR3 nucleotide sequence: TGCGCCAGCAGCTTGGGCCAGGGATTCAATGAGCAGTTCTTC.

V and J are TRBV29-1 and TRBJ2-3, with 8 bases matching TRBD2. Germline CDR1 is SQVTM and CDR2 is ANQGSEA. CDR3 length: 13 amino acids. J gave up 0 bases and V 7 bases, and 3 bases lay outside the gene matches. CDR3 residues: CSARTSSTDTQYF. The CDR3 region has the DNA TGCAGCGCCCGGACTAGCAGCACAGATACGCAGTATTTT.

The chain couples TRBV2 to TRBJ2-1; D remains ambiguous. Trimming took 4 bases from V and 0 from J, leaving 10 bases between them. From germline, CDR1 is SNHLY and CDR2 FYNNEI. CDR3 size: 15 residues. CDR3 sequence (DNA): TGTGCCAGCAGTGCGAACGGTGGCTCCTACAATGAGCAGTTCTTC. Amino acid sequence: CASSANGGSYNEQFF.

J is TRBJ2-5 and V is TRBV19, with 7 bases that match TRBD2. CDR1 and CDR2 (germline): LNHDA, SQIVND (reference sequence). The CDR3 is made up of 15 amino acids. Trimming removed 1 base from V and 2 bases from J; junction bases left unmatched: 4. The CDR3 DNA sequence: TGTGCCAGTAGTATAGGGGGGGGAGGGCAAGAGACCCAGTACTTC. Translated, it gives CASSIGGGGQETQYF.

The V call is TRBV4-1, the J call TRBJ1-1; TRBD1 agrees at 7 bases. The germline gives CDR1 MGHRA, CDR2 YSYEKL. Trimming cost V 4 bases and J 2 bases; bases outside gene matches: 10. The CDR3 is made up of 16 amino acids. Written as DNA, the CDR3 is TGCGCCAGCAGCCCGCGGGGACAGTGGGGAAACACTGAAGCTTTCTTT. Encoded protein: CASSPRGQWGNTEAFF.

This clone was observed once. CDR3 sequence: CASSPTGANEQYV. CDR3 sequence (DNA): TGTGCCAGCTCACCGACAGGGGCAAACGAGCAGTACGTC. The chain recombines TRBV18 with TRBJ2-7, with 8 bases identical to TRBD1. This CDR3 is built from 13 residues. Germline V gives CDR1 KGHSH, CDR2 LQKENI. Trimming removed 3 bases from V and 5 bases from J; junction bases left unmatched: 3.

This clone has more than one count but fewer than ten. The chain joins TRBV6-1 to TRBJ1-5; the D is unclear. The ends were cut back, 3 bases at V and 0 bases at J, with 12 bases in the middle. The CDR3 extends over 16 amino acids. Germline CDR1 is MNHNS and CDR2 is SASEGT. As DNA, the CDR3 is TGTGCCAGCAGTGATTGGATAGACTATAGCAATCAGCCCCAGCATTTT. It yields the protein CASSDWIDYSNQPQHF.

V and J are TRBV28 and TRBJ1-4; 7 bases are shared with TRBD1. Germline trimming cut 4 bases from V and 6 bases from J; bases unmatched to any gene: 5. Germline V gene lookup returns CDR1 MDHEN and CDR2 SYDVKM. This CDR3 is built from 14 residues. The CDR3: CASSSPGGYEKLFF. DNA for the CDR3: TGTGCCAGCAGTTCCCCAGGGGGGTATGAAAAACTGTTTTTT.

This chain links TRBV7-6 with TRBJ1-1; 8 nucleotides line up with TRBD1. From germline, CDR1 is SGHVS and CDR2 FNYEAQ. After removal of 1 base from V and 0 bases from J, the junction contained 13 bases not matched to a gene. The CDR3 totals 19 residues. Here the CDR3 DNA reads TGTGCCAGCAGCTTAGGCTCAGGGGGCGCGTGGGCAATGAACACTGAAGCTTTCTTT. Protein product: CASSLGSGGAWAMNTEAFF.

The gene calls are TRBV27 and TRBJ1-2; 8 positions match TRBD1. V lost 5 bases to trimming and J lost 2 bases; unmatched junction nucleotides: 4. Germline V gene sequence: CDR1 MNHEY, CDR2 SMNVEV (reference sequence). This CDR3 is 14 amino acids long. For the CDR3, the DNA is TGTGCCAGCAGTCCACAGGGGGGAAACTATGGCTACACCTTC. Translated, it gives CASSPQGGNYGYTF.

The count of this clone is one. V gene TRBV19 combines with J gene TRBJ2-7; D is possibly TRBD2 (6 bases). V was clipped by 6 bases and J by 2 bases, with 14 bases between them. CDR1 is LNHDA, CDR2 SQIVND, per germline (reference sequence). The CDR3 extends over 14 amino acids. Written as DNA, the CDR3 is TGTGCCAGTAGCGAGACCGGGGAGGCCTACGAGCAGTACTTC. Residues: CASSETGEAYEQYF. The whole variable domain, remainder taken from reference TRBV19 and TRBJ2-7, is DGGITQSPKYLFRKEGQNVTLSCEQNLNHDAMYWYRQDPGQGLRLIYYSQIVNDFQKGDIAEGYSVSREKKESFPLTVTSAQKNPTAFYLCASSETGEAYEQYFGPGTRLTVT.

In its sample, this clone was seen a few times. The V gene is TRBV6-5, the J gene TRBJ2-7, with TRBD2 matching 11 bases. After removal of 4 bases from V and 6 bases from J, the junction contained 5 bases not matched to a gene. Germline V gives CDR1 MNHEY, CDR2 SVGAGI. CDR3 length: 14 amino acids. The CDR3 DNA is TGTGCCAGCAGTTTAGCGGGGGGGCCGTTCGAGCAGTACTTC. Translation: CASSLAGGPFEQYF.

The chain employs TRBV5-1 and TRBJ2-1; TRBD1 matches 7 bases. With V trimmed by 0 bases and J by 9 bases, 3 bases remained unmatched. Looked up from germline, CDR1 is SGHRS and CDR2 is YFSETQ. This CDR3 region has 13 residues. In nucleotides, the CDR3 is TGCGCCAGCAGCTTGGAGGGGGCCGCTGAGCAGTTCTTC. Protein sequence: CASSLEGAAEQFF.

Notes on this clone: Within the sample, other DNA sequences also encode this same CDR3. The V gene is TRBV5-1, the J gene TRBJ1-2; D possibly corresponds to TRBD1 (6 bases). Germline-derived CDR1 and CDR2 are SGHRS and YFSETQ. Trimming removed 4 bases from V and 7 bases from J, with 14 bases in between. This CDR3 is 13 amino acids long. CDR3 sequence reads: CASSLDARGGYTF. The CDR3 coding sequence is TGCGCCAGCAGCCTGGATGCCAGGGGTGGCTACACCTTC.

This clone was detected only a few times. The rearrangement uses TRBV30 and TRBJ1-2, with D uncertain. Trimming took 1 base from V and 1 from J, leaving 7 bases between them. The CDR3 is 13 residues long. Germline CDR1 reads GTSNPN; CDR2 reads SVGIG (reference sequence). This CDR3 is CAWSESDNYGYTF. The DNA of the CDR3 is TGTGCCTGGAGTGAGTCAGATAACTATGGCTACACCTTC.

This chain connects TRBV6-1 to TRBJ1-5, with D possibly being TRBD1 (5 bases). The CDR3 spans 13 residues. The ends were cut back, 6 bases at V and 3 bases at J, with 9 bases in the middle. CDR1 and CDR2 from the germline V gene are MNHNS and SASEGT. CDR3 loop: CASRLDINQPQHF. In DNA, the CDR3 is TGTGCCAGCAGATTGGACATCAATCAGCCCCAGCATTTT.

The chain is built from TRBV29-1 and TRBJ1-1; a weak D match, TRBD1 (5 bases). CDR3 length equals 16 residues. CDR1 and CDR2 (germline): SQVTM, ANQGSEA. The V end lost 5 bases, the J end lost 3 bases, and 22 bases lay between the germline ends. The chain's CDR3 is CSVFPRAGFWDTEAFF. The CDR3 bases are TGCAGCGTTTTCCCCAGGGCGGGGTTTTGGGACACTGAAGCTTTCTTT.

The rearrangement joins TRBV28 to TRBJ1-1; D possibly corresponds to TRBD1 (6 bases). The CDR3 runs 14 residues. V was cut by 8 bases and J by 1 base, with 14 bases left in between. Germline V gene lookup returns CDR1 MDHEN and CDR2 SYDVKM. CDR3: CASAAWGRNTEAFF. CDR3 in DNA: TGTGCCAGCGCCGCTTGGGGGCGGAACACTGAAGCTTTCTTT.

The chain uses TRBV4-1 and TRBJ2-7; 11 nucleotides line up with TRBD2. This CDR3 comprises 15 residues. The germline gives CDR1 MGHRA, CDR2 YSYEKL. The V gene end was trimmed by 1 base and the J gene end by 6 bases; junction bases not matched to a gene: 5. The CDR3: CASSQGLAGRSEQYV. The CDR3 coding sequence is TGCGCCAGCAGCCAAGGACTAGCGGGACGAAGCGAGCAGTACGTC.

This chain joins TRBV2 and TRBJ2-5; D unresolved. The ends were cut back, 10 bases at V and 9 bases at J, with 15 bases in the middle. The CDR3 is 11 amino acids. CDR1 is SNHLY, CDR2 FYNNEI, per germline. The CDR3: CAIQRPGSQYF. The CDR3 DNA reads TGTGCCATCCAGCGCCCCGGATCCCAGTACTTC.